This T cell receptor (beta chain) was observed in a study of blood T cells in healthy people across ages. Together with a sample-barcoded 5' primer, a J-beta primer mix was included in a second PCR lasting 7 to 11 cycles. Each CDR3 protein gets one entry after TCRdb re-called the 5' RACE reads with MiXCR. This table holds 1 million or so distinct CDR3 sequences, roughly 24% found once. Study-level results: Per million T cells, TCR beta diversity dropped about linearly as age rose.

A note on this clonotype: The antigen is undetermined.

This CDR3 has 15 amino acids. Germline V gene lookup returns CDR1 SQVTM and CDR2 ANQGSEA. The sample also formed part of further work on T cells of mothers and their children. Per that paper: A few healthy Caucasian mothers, along with their six children, were the donors. Per 15 ul, 1.5 ug of RNA was used, with all extracted RNA going into cDNA synthesis. Related mother-child pairs showed slightly higher but non-significant overlap than unrelated pairs.

The chain joins TRBV29-1 to TRBJ2-5, with 10 bases identical to TRBD1. The J call may not be correct, given that the DNA end is closer to TRBJ2-7. Sequencing was carried out using blood. The source is a girl aged 2-10 years in good health. CDR3 bases: TGCAGCGTTGAAGGAACGGGGACAGGGGCCTACGAGCAGTACTTC. Translating it yields CSVEGTGTGAYEQYF.